The 14 T cell receptor beta chains below all came from one sample that was sequenced in a study of human T cells and chemical hapten exposure (dated by TCRdb to 2020 to 2022). Interpreted using the paper, the time point label stands for: patch test 1, 2 weeks after DPC sensitization. In light of the paper, this sample's treatment or condition label describes: therapeutic diphenylcyclopropenone sensitization with weekly scalp DPC. The receptor library was made with RACE. These reads were obtained on a NextSeq 500. TCRdb handled the public reads itself, with Q25 trimming in fastp and clone calling in MiXCR, and kept productive beta chains. Each CDR3 protein gets just one entry, which takes the most common genes and DNA from the rows behind it. This sample has approximately 350,000 distinct CDR3 sequences in its table, and approximately 6.3% of those were observed once. The leading ten clones occupy 8.4% of the sample.

Material: whole blood, obtained in connection with sensitization to the hapten diphenylcyclopropenone (DPC). The receptor source for this set is a woman aged 18-29 years with alopecia areata. Some clones in this sample may be carry-over from other donors' samples.

This clonotype came up a few times. The rearrangement links TRBV27 to TRBJ1-1, with a weak D call TRBD1 (6 bases). Germline values: CDR1 MNHEY, CDR2 SMNVEV (reference sequence). Trimming stripped 5 bases from V and 8 bases from J, with 18 bases between. This CDR3 is 14 amino acids long. CDR3 sequence: CASSPHPGDYEAFF. The CDR3 nucleotides are TGTGCCAGCAGTCCTCACCCAGGGGACTACGAAGCTTTCTTT.

This clonotype was seen at least ten times. V gene TRBV7-2 combines with J gene TRBJ2-1; tentatively, D is TRBD1 (5 bases). CDR3 length equals 15 residues. Germline-derived CDR1 and CDR2 are SGHTA and FQGNSA. Trimming removed 5 bases at V and 2 bases at J, with 13 bases between. The CDR3: CASSRGTGPYNEQFF. The CDR3 region has the DNA TGTGCCAGCAGCCGCGGCACAGGCCCCTACAATGAGCAGTTCTTC.

This clonotype occurred many times. V and J are TRBV5-1 and TRBJ1-2; weak D call: TRBD1 (6 bases). This CDR3 is built from 12 residues. In germline, CDR1 is SGHRS, CDR2 YFSETQ. V was shortened by 4 bases and J by 5 bases, with 9 bases between the two germline ends. CDR3 in DNA: TGCGCCAGCAGCACCGGACAGTATGGCTACACCTTC. This sequence encodes CASSTGQYGYTF.

There are a few counts of this clonotype. The J gene is TRBJ2-1, the V gene TRBV20-1; 8 nucleotides match TRBD2. V was pared by 5 bases and J by 2 bases, with 11 bases of the junction left unmatched. The germline V gene has CDR1 DFQATT and CDR2 SNEGSKA (reference sequence). This CDR3 is built from 16 residues. This chain's CDR3 is CSAGPPGGSTYNEQFF. The CDR3 region has the DNA TGCAGTGCTGGACCCCCGGGGGGGTCAACCTACAATGAGCAGTTCTTC.

This clonotype was observed a few times. The rearrangement joins TRBV6-4 to TRBJ2-5, with TRBD1 identical over 9 bases. The ends lost 5 bases at V and 7 bases at J; junction bases unmatched: 14. Germline values: CDR1 MRHNA, CDR2 SNTAGT. The CDR3 spans 16 residues. This CDR3 reads CASSLEPGTGSGTQYF. The CDR3, as DNA: TGTGCCAGCAGTTTGGAACCCGGGACAGGGTCGGGGACCCAGTACTTC.

The gene calls are TRBV28 and TRBJ1-5; no firm D call. Germline V lookup: CDR1 MDHEN, CDR2 SYDVKM. Trimming took 4 bases from V and 9 from J, leaving 4 bases between them. The CDR3 loop spans 10 amino acids. CDR3 DNA: TGTGCCAGCAGTTGGGGGCCCCAGCATTTT. Translation: CASSWGPQHF.

The rearrangement uses TRBV6-2 or TRBV6-3 and TRBJ1-5; unclear D gene. Trimming took off 8 bases at V and 0 bases at J, with 8 bases between the two ends. Per germline, CDR1 MNHEY and CDR2 SVGEGT. The CDR3 spans 13 residues. CDR3 loop: CASSGVSNQPQHF. CDR3 nucleotides: TGTGCCAGCTCTGGGGTTAGCAATCAGCCCCAGCATTTT.

This clonotype was counted many times. The J gene is TRBJ2-7, the V gene TRBV12-3 or TRBV12-4; 7 bases match TRBD1. The length of the CDR3 is 15 residues. J gave up 6 bases and V 3 bases, and 11 bases lay outside the gene matches. The CDR3 nucleotides read TGTGCCAGCAGTTTTGGGCGCAGGGGGTCCCCCGAGCAGTACTTC. Translating it yields CASSFGRRGSPEQYF.

This clonotype was detected many times. This chain joins TRBV29-1 and TRBJ2-5; no definite D call. Trimming pared 1 base from V and 2 bases from J, leaving 2 bases between. The germline V gene encodes CDR1 SQVTM and CDR2 ANQGSEA. The CDR3 loop spans 11 amino acids. The CDR3 spells CSVEVQETQYF. Here the CDR3 DNA reads TGCAGCGTTGAAGTTCAAGAGACCCAGTACTTC.

This clonotype has at least ten counts. The chain is built from TRBV5-5 and TRBJ2-6; 8 bases are a match to TRBD1. The CDR3 runs to 17 residues. Unmatched junction bases numbered 8, after V lost 2 bases and J lost 4 bases. Germline CDR1 and CDR2: SGHKS and YYEKEE (reference sequence). CDR3 sequence reads: CASSFYGQGAGANVLTF. Here the CDR3 DNA reads TGTGCCAGCAGCTTTTATGGACAGGGCGCAGGGGCCAACGTCCTGACTTTC.

This clonotype has a handful of counts. V usage is TRBV6-5 and J usage is TRBJ2-3; no clear D gene. Between the trimmed V and J ends, which lost 4 bases and 6 bases, there was a span of 11 bases. There are 13 residues in the CDR3. The V gene's germline CDR1 is MNHEY and CDR2 SVGAGI. The CDR3 protein is CASSFTDSDTQYF. The CDR3 coding sequence is TGTGCCAGCAGTTTTACTGATTCGGATACGCAGTATTTT.

This chain joins TRBV24-1 and TRBJ2-1, with D possibly TRBD2 on 6 matching bases. Germline lookup yields CDR1 KGHDR and CDR2 SFDVKD. This CDR3 is built from 12 residues. Trimming pared 2 bases from V and 13 bases from J, leaving 11 bases between. CDR3 nucleotide sequence: TGTGCCACCAGTGATTGGAGGGATCCTCAGTTCTTC. Translating it yields CATSDWRDPQFF.

The sample holds many counts of this clonotype. The chain is built from TRBV20-1 and TRBJ1-5, with TRBD1 matching 7 bases. CDR1 is DFQATT and CDR2 is SNEGSKA in the germline V gene (reference sequence). The CDR3 sequence is 15 residues long. V lost 6 bases to trimming and J lost 1 base; unmatched junction nucleotides: 9. The CDR3 sequence: CSATKGARSNQPQHF. The DNA of the CDR3 is TGCAGTGCCACGAAGGGGGCACGGAGCAATCAGCCCCAGCATTTT.

This clonotype has a count of ten or more. The chain uses TRBV20-1 and TRBJ2-7, with 8 positions matching TRBD2. The CDR3 runs 12 residues. Per germline, CDR1 DFQATT and CDR2 SNEGSKA (reference sequence). Here the CDR3 reads CSLAGGKYEQYF. DNA for the CDR3: TGCAGCTTGGCGGGGGGCAAGTACGAGCAGTACTTC.